Shown below are 27 T cell receptor beta chains from a single sample sequenced in a study of blood T cell repertoires in COVID-19 (TCRdb year 2020). Library method: the immunoSEQ multiplex PCR assay. Sourced from immuneACCESS, this table was stored by TCRdb with only in-frame sequences that have V and J called. A share of the clones is absent; for the studies checked, an unresolved V gene accounts for under half, and the remainder has no known explanation. The table for this sample lists around 130,000 clones; roughly 85% of them were counted only once. Just under 3% of the sample rests with the top ten. Input material: peripheral blood. These receptors were obtained from a man between 45 and 60 years old with acute or convalescent COVID-19.

The gene calls are TRBV6-6 and TRBJ2-3, with 7 nucleotides matching TRBD2. Germline V lookup: CDR1 MNHNY, CDR2 SVGAGI (reference sequence). The CDR3 is 15 residues long. Unmatched junction bases numbered 5, after V lost 2 bases and J lost 3 bases. The CDR3 region is CASSYGQGGTDTQYF. The CDR3 coding sequence is TGTGCCAGCAGTTACGGGCAGGGAGGGACAGATACGCAGTATTTT.

The V gene is TRBV30, the J gene TRBJ1-6, with 8 bases aligning to TRBD1. CDR1 and CDR2 (germline): GTSNPN, SVGIG (reference sequence). The trim removed 0 bases at V and 10 bases at J, leaving 8 bases unmatched. The CDR3 has 15 amino acids. CDR3 residues: CAWSVAGGGESPLHF. Here the CDR3 DNA reads TGTGCCTGGAGTGTAGCAGGGGGCGGAGAATCACCCCTCCACTTT. The full variable domain, with the rest looked up from reference TRBV30 and TRBJ1-6, is SQTIHQWPATLVQPVGSPLSLECTVEGTSNPNLYWYRQAAGRGLQLLFYSVGIGQISSEVPQNLSASRPQDRQFILSSKKLLLSDSGFYLCAWSVAGGGESPLHFGNGTRLTVT.

The chain recombines TRBV28 with TRBJ1-2, with D unresolved. This CDR3 is 14 amino acids long. Trimming took off 3 bases at V and 7 bases at J, with 15 bases between the two ends. Germline loops: CDR1 MDHEN, CDR2 SYDVKM. CDR3 protein: CASSLFGILAGYTF. The CDR3 bases are TGTGCCAGCAGTTTGTTCGGGATACTAGCTGGCTACACCTTC.

The chain joins TRBV3-1 (or the pseudogene TRBV3-2) to TRBJ2-1, with D hard to call. V was shortened by 1 base and J by 6 bases, with 19 bases between the two germline ends. Looked up from germline, CDR1 is LGHDT and CDR2 is YNNKEL (reference sequence). The CDR3 length is 17 residues. CDR3 in amino acids: CASSQGGHISSVNEQFF. The CDR3 nucleotides read TGTGCCAGCAGCCAAGGCGGTCACATAAGCTCTGTCAATGAGCAGTTCTTC.

CDR3: CASLPETGVNSPLHF. The DNA for the CDR3 is TGTGCCAGCCTGCCTGAGACAGGGGTGAATTCACCCCTCCACTTT. The rearrangement uses TRBV2 and TRBJ1-6; TRBD1 matches at 8 bases. The CDR3 runs to 15 residues. Germline V CDR1 and CDR2: SNHLY, FYNNEI. V lost 8 bases, J lost 7 bases, and 10 bases stayed unmatched.

The J gene is TRBJ1-2, the V gene TRBV27; 7 nucleotides align to TRBD1. The V gene's germline CDR1 is MNHEY and CDR2 SMNVEV (reference sequence). The CDR3 spans 13 residues. Losses at the gene ends were 5 bases for V and 5 bases for J; bases not matched to a gene: 5. The CDR3 DNA sequence: TGTGCCAGCAGTACGGGGACAGCATATGGCTACACCTTC. It specifies CASSTGTAYGYTF.

The chain uses TRBV18 and TRBJ1-1; 7 bases agree with TRBD1. The V and J ends lost 2 bases and 4 bases, in that order; junction bases with no gene match: 4. CDR3 length: 14 amino acids. In germline, CDR1 is KGHSH, CDR2 LQKENI. The CDR3 DNA sequence: TGTGCCAGCTCACCAGACAGGGACGGCACTGAAGCTTTCTTT. This codes for CASSPDRDGTEAFF.

As DNA, the CDR3 is TGTGCCCTTTGGAGCACCGGGGAGCTGTTTTTT. It specifies CALWSTGELFF. V is TRBV10-3 and J is TRBJ2-2, with D uncertain. CDR3 size: 11 residues. Germline V gives CDR1 ENHRY, CDR2 SYGVKD. Trimming cost V 11 bases and J 4 bases, with 8 bases left between them.

The chain joins TRBV5-1 to TRBJ1-2; 7 bases are shared with TRBD1. V was pared by 3 bases and J by 8 bases, with 10 bases of the junction left unmatched. This CDR3 contains 14 residues. From germline, CDR1 is SGHRS and CDR2 YFSETQ. The CDR3 sequence: CASSWNNRGEGYTF. The CDR3 DNA reads as TGCGCCAGCAGCTGGAATAACAGGGGCGAGGGCTACACCTTC.

The J gene is TRBJ2-5, the V gene TRBV28, with TRBD2 matching 8 bases. This CDR3 comprises 15 residues. V lost 6 bases and J lost 2; bases outside the gene matches: 8. CDR1 is MDHEN, CDR2 SYDVKM, per germline. Here the CDR3 DNA reads TGTGCCAGCAGCATGGAGCGGGAGTTTCAAGAGACCCAGTACTTC. It yields the protein CASSMEREFQETQYF.

The chain employs TRBV6-5 and TRBJ2-2, with 8 bases fitting TRBD1. Germline V gene sequence: CDR1 MNHEY, CDR2 SVGAGI. This CDR3 contains 14 residues. The V gene end was trimmed by 8 bases and the J gene end by 2 bases; junction bases not matched to a gene: 4. The CDR3 spells CASRDRLNTGELFF. The CDR3 bases are TGTGCCAGCCGGGACAGGTTAAACACCGGGGAGCTGTTTTTT.

Here the CDR3 DNA reads TGTGCCACCAGTGATTTTCGACAATCCACAGATACGCAGTATTTT. Translated: CATSDFRQSTDTQYF. The chain has TRBV24-1 and TRBJ2-3; D is uncertain. Germline lookup yields CDR1 KGHDR and CDR2 SFDVKD. This CDR3 has 15 amino acids. V was pared by 1 base and J by 2 bases, with 9 bases between.

V is TRBV7-2 and J is TRBJ2-1, with a tentative D call TRBD2 (5 bases). Germline V gene sequence: CDR1 SGHTA, CDR2 FQGNSA. V lost 5 bases to trimming and J lost 10 bases, with 9 bases between them. This CDR3 contains 11 residues. CDR3 region: CASSVRREQFF. The CDR3 bases are TGTGCCAGCAGCGTAAGGAGGGAGCAGTTCTTC. Full variable domain (missing parts from reference TRBV7-2 and TRBJ2-1): GAGVSQSPSNKVTEKGKDVELRCDPISGHTALYWYRQSLGQGLEFLIYFQGNSAPDKSGLPSDRFSAERTGGSVSTLTIQRTQQEDSAVYLCASSVRREQFFGPGTRLTVL.

The chain has TRBV28 and TRBJ1-5; a possible D gene is TRBD1 (6 bases). Germline assignment: CDR1 MDHEN and CDR2 SYDVKM. Trimming shortened V by 8 bases and J by 9 bases, and 17 bases separated the two germline ends. The CDR3 is made up of 13 amino acids. The chain's CDR3 is CASYPGTSRPQHF. In DNA, the CDR3 is TGTGCCAGCTATCCAGGGACATCTCGGCCCCAGCATTTT.

The rearrangement uses TRBV28 and TRBJ1-1; TRBD1 is a possible D gene (6 bases). Trimming pared 3 bases from V and 10 bases from J, leaving 15 bases between. The CDR3 spans 13 residues. Germline values: CDR1 MDHEN, CDR2 SYDVKM. The CDR3 nucleotides are TGTGCCAGCAGTTTTGAGTTTGGCAGGGGAGCTTTCTTT. Residues: CASSFEFGRGAFF.

The chain recombines TRBV18 with TRBJ1-1; possibly TRBD1 for D (5 bases). Germline V gene data show CDR1 as KGHSH and CDR2 as LQKENI. With 5 bases removed from V and 4 bases from J, the gap between germline ends came to 11 bases. The CDR3 runs 13 residues. The CDR3 protein is CASSSLGGTEAFF. The CDR3 coding sequence is TGTGCCAGCTCATCGTTGGGGGGCACTGAAGCTTTCTTT.

The V and J genes are TRBV6-6 and TRBJ1-1, with 8 nucleotides matching TRBD1. The CDR3 runs 16 residues. The germline V gene encodes CDR1 MNHNY and CDR2 SVGAGI (reference sequence). Trimming at V came to 6 bases and at J to 3 bases, leaving 12 bases not matched to a gene. CDR3 protein: CASSAGTGADYTEAFF. CDR3 bases: TGTGCCAGCAGCGCGGGGACAGGAGCTGACTACACTGAAGCTTTCTTT.

The chain employs TRBV6-5 and TRBJ2-7, with 7 bases aligning to TRBD2. There are 13 residues in the CDR3. V lost 8 bases and J lost 2; bases outside the gene matches: 6. Per the germline V gene, CDR1 is MNHEY and CDR2 is SVGAGI. The CDR3 reads CASRPSGPYEQYF. Here the CDR3 DNA reads TGTGCCAGCCGGCCTAGCGGACCCTACGAGCAGTACTTC.

The chain is built from TRBV5-5 and TRBJ1-1; maybe TRBD1 (5 bases). CDR1 SGHKS and CDR2 YYEKEE come from the germline V gene (reference sequence). The CDR3 runs to 13 residues. Deletions cut 4 bases from V and 3 bases from J, with 10 bases between. This chain's CDR3 is CASSRQGDTEAFF. CDR3 nucleotides: TGTGCCAGCAGCCGCCAAGGGGACACTGAAGCTTTCTTT.

This clone occurred once. The rearrangement links TRBV7-3 to TRBJ1-2; possibly TRBD1 for D (6 bases). V lost 4 bases to trimming and J lost 8 bases, with 14 bases between them. The V gene's germline CDR1 is SGHTA and CDR2 FQGTGA. The CDR3 runs 13 residues. CDR3 coding DNA: TGTGCCAGCAGCTCCCCCGGGGGGCAAGGCTACACCTTC. It translates to CASSSPGGQGYTF.

CDR3 nucleotide sequence: TGTGCCAGCAGTCTGGGGGCCCCCCCCACCGGGGAGCTGTTTTTT. It translates to CASSLGAPPTGELFF. The chain links TRBV5-4 to TRBJ2-2, with D perhaps matching TRBD1 (6 bases). The V and J ends lost 5 bases and 4 bases respectively, with 15 bases between them. Germline V CDR1 and CDR2: SGHNT, YYREEE (reference sequence). The CDR3 runs to 15 residues.

V and J are TRBV10-3 and TRBJ1-1, with no clear D. From germline, CDR1 is ENHRY and CDR2 SYGVKD. CDR3 length: 13 residues. V was pared by 2 bases and J by 1 base, with 5 bases between. The chain's CDR3 is CAISEGQNTEAFF. CDR3 nucleotide sequence: TGTGCCATCAGTGAGGGCCAGAACACTGAAGCTTTCTTT.

V and J are TRBV27 and TRBJ2-1, with 7 bases lining up with TRBD2. The germline V gene has CDR1 MNHEY and CDR2 SMNVEV (reference sequence). The CDR3 totals 16 residues. The trim removed 5 bases at V and 0 bases at J, leaving 7 bases unmatched. The CDR3 sequence is CASSLSASGSYNEQFF. The CDR3 nucleotides are TGTGCCAGCAGTCTTTCGGCTAGCGGCTCCTACAATGAGCAGTTCTTC.

This sequence joins TRBV11-3 and TRBJ2-7; TRBD2 might be the D (6 bases). Germline V CDR1 and CDR2: SGHNT, YENEEA. The CDR3 loop spans 15 amino acids. With 6 bases removed from V and 0 bases from J, the gap between germline ends came to 15 bases. The CDR3 DNA is TGTGCCAGCAGTTGGGACTCCGTGCCCTCCTACGAGCAGTACTTC. As protein: CASSWDSVPSYEQYF.

The rearrangement links TRBV7-2 to TRBJ2-3; possible D gene TRBD2, 5 bases. The germline V and J ends were trimmed by 1 base and 3 bases, with 11 bases remaining between them. Germline V lookup: CDR1 SGHTA, CDR2 FQGNSA. CDR3 size: 15 residues. The CDR3 reads CASSLVRGWTDTQYF. In DNA, the CDR3 is TGTGCCAGCAGCTTAGTTCGGGGTTGGACAGATACGCAGTATTTT.

V gene TRBV5-4 combines with J gene TRBJ2-2; TRBD2 agrees at 8 bases. Germline CDR1 SGHNT, CDR2 YYREEE (reference sequence). V gave up 0 bases and J gave up 7 bases; unmatched junction bases: 8. The CDR3 is 16 residues long. The CDR3: CASSLEGSGVFGELFF. The CDR3, as DNA: TGTGCCAGCAGCTTGGAGGGTAGCGGGGTATTCGGGGAGCTGTTTTTT.

The chain carries TRBV5-1 and TRBJ2-2; no reliable D call. This CDR3 is built from 14 residues. V dropped 5 bases and J dropped 2 bases, with 10 bases sitting between them. Per germline, CDR1 SGHRS and CDR2 YFSETQ. The CDR3 bases are TGCGCCAGCAGATCCGACACCAACACCGGGGAGCTGTTTTTT. Protein: CASRSDTNTGELFF.